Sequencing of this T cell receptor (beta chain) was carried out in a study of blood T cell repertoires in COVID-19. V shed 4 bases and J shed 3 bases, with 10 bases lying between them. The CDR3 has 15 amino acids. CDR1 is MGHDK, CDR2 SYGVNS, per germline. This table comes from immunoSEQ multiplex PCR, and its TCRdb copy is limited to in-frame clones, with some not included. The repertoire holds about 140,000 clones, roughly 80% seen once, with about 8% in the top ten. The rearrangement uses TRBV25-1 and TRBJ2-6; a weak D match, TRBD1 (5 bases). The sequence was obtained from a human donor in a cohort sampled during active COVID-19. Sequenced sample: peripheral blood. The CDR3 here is CASSGRGSGANVLTF. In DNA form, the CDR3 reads TGTGCCAGCAGTGGAAGGGGTAGTGGGGCCAACGTCCTGACTTTC.